Each of the 10 T cell receptor beta chains below was sequenced from the same sample in a study of Ad26.COV2.S vaccination and SARS-CoV-2 variants. Generated by immunoSEQ multiplex PCR, the TCRdb table keeps only in-frame clones and is missing some. The sample comprises about 400,000 clones, approximately 91% of which are singletons, and 3.5% rests with the top ten. Sample treatment: about 20 received Ad26.COV2.S at low or high dose, single or two shots; roughly 5 received placebo; per-sample allocation not given. The study sampled participants on day 63 after the first vaccine or placebo injection. The sequencing used peripheral blood, collected in a trial of Ad26.COV2.S vaccine versus placebo. All receptors derive from a person aged 18-65 years who received the Ad26.COV2.S COVID-19 vaccine or a placebo.

The genes are TRBV5-1 and TRBJ1-1, with TRBD1 identical over 7 bases. This CDR3 contains 16 residues. CDR1 SGHRS and CDR2 YFSETQ come from the germline V gene. Trimming took 4 bases from V and 0 from J; bases not matched to a gene: 9. CDR3 sequence reads: CASSAYSGTVNTEAFF. The CDR3 DNA follows: TGCGCCAGCAGCGCTTATTCCGGGACAGTGAACACTGAAGCTTTCTTT.

The chain is built from TRBV21-1 and TRBJ2-7. TRBV21-1 is described as a pseudogene. CDR3 length: 15 amino acids. In nucleotides, the CDR3 is TGTGCCAGCAGCAAAAGGTCAGTTCTAAGCTACGAGCAGTACTTC. Protein: CASSKRSVLSYEQYF.

This clone was counted once. The rearrangement joins TRBV25-1 to TRBJ1-1; 9 nucleotides line up with TRBD1. The germline V gene has CDR1 MGHDK and CDR2 SYGVNS. Trimming at V came to 4 bases and at J to 7 bases, leaving 10 bases not matched to a gene. CDR3 length: 15 residues. As DNA, the CDR3 is TGTGCCAGCAGTGTTGGGGGACAGGGTAGAGTTGAAGCTTTCTTT. This sequence encodes CASSVGGQGRVEAFF.

A few counts support this clone. The chain uses TRBV19 and TRBJ1-5; D call uncertain. This CDR3 contains 14 residues. Germline V CDR1 and CDR2: LNHDA, SQIVND (reference sequence). Trimming removed 10 bases at V and 0 bases at J, with 13 bases between. The CDR3 here is CATSRSYSNQPQHF. In DNA, the CDR3 is TGTGCCACCAGTAGGTCTTATAGCAATCAGCCCCAGCATTTT.

This chain joins TRBV18 and TRBJ1-1; TRBD1 is a possible D gene (5 bases). The CDR3 sequence is 14 residues long. V was clipped by 1 base and J by 6 bases, with 12 bases between them. Germline CDR1 reads KGHSH; CDR2 reads LQKENI. The chain's CDR3 is CASSPQGSGAEAFF. The CDR3 DNA is TGTGCCAGCTCACCACAGGGGAGTGGAGCTGAAGCTTTCTTT.

This clone was seen a single time. V and J are TRBV2 and TRBJ1-2; D ambiguous. Trimming cost V 5 bases and J 7 bases, with 23 bases left between them. The germline V gene has CDR1 SNHLY and CDR2 FYNNEI. This CDR3 has 16 amino acids. CDR3 sequence (DNA): TGTGCCAGCAGTCGTATCGCGCAGGACGGATGGGGTGGCTACACCTTC. As protein: CASSRIAQDGWGGYTF.

The chain is built from TRBV7-9 and TRBJ1-6, with D unresolved. CDR3 length: 13 amino acids. Germline CDR1 SEHNR, CDR2 FQNEAQ (reference sequence). V was clipped by 5 bases and J by 5 bases, with 7 bases between them. The CDR3 coding sequence is TGTGCCAGCAGCCCAATCGATAATTCACCCCTCCACTTT. It is translated as CASSPIDNSPLHF.

V is TRBV11-3 and J is TRBJ2-3; D unclear. Trimming cost V 1 base and J 0 bases, with 8 bases left between them. The CDR3 has 15 residues. The germline gives CDR1 SGHNT, CDR2 YENEEA. CDR3 amino acids: CASSLAAASTDTQYF. In DNA, the CDR3 is TGTGCCAGCAGCTTAGCAGCAGCTAGCACAGATACGCAGTATTTT.

CDR3: CATRGRVMNTEAFF. CDR3 bases: TGTGCCACCAGGGGCCGAGTGATGAACACTGAAGCTTTCTTT. This chain links TRBV15 with TRBJ1-1, with D unresolved. This CDR3 has 14 residues. Germline V gene sequence: CDR1 LNHNV, CDR2 YYDKDF (reference sequence). Trimming removed 6 bases from V and 0 bases from J, with 11 bases in between.

Notes on this clone: Different DNA sequences within this sample yield the same CDR3. The chain has TRBV5-4 and TRBJ1-2; D is unresolved. V shed 1 base and J shed 2 bases, with 12 bases lying between them. The CDR3 has 15 amino acids. Looked up from germline, CDR1 is SGHNT and CDR2 is YYREEE (reference sequence). CDR3 nucleotides: TGTGCCAGCAGCTTGAGACGGGAACTAAACTATGGCTACACCTTC. Translating it yields CASSLRRELNYGYTF.